This TCR beta chain originates from a study of Graves' ophthalmopathy and Graves' hyperthyroidism. Findings and caveats of the study: Ophthalmopathy was separated from stable hyperthyroidism by a 13-signature model with roughly 91% sensitivity and around 81% specificity.

This clonotype appeared many times. No antigen is known for it. Germline assignment: CDR1 SGHAT and CDR2 FQNNGV. The CDR3 is made up of 15 amino acids. V was clipped by 5 bases and J by 3 bases, with 13 bases between them. Using RNA transcripts, the TCR beta CDR3 regions were amplified. HTBI primers were used in a first-round RT-PCR, which preceded a second-round multiplex PCR. TCRdb analysed the multiplex PCR reads with MiXCR anew, one entry per CDR3 protein. Here the sample spans about 400,000 distinct CDR3 sequences, around 18% being singletons. Other autoimmune diseases, uncontrolled infections, pregnancy or lactation excluded patients from enrollment.

This sequence was found in a young woman with Graves' ophthalmopathy. The sequenced sample consisted of peripheral blood. The gene calls are TRBV11-2 and TRBJ2-2; the D gene is possibly TRBD2 (6 bases). This chain's CDR3 is CASSPRDFHTGELFF. The DNA for the CDR3 is TGTGCCAGCAGCCCGCGGGACTTTCACACCGGGGAGCTGTTTTTT.